This TCR beta chain stems from a study of cytomegalovirus exposure and HLA in healthy donors. This clone was seen a handful of times. CDR1 and CDR2 from the germline V gene are MRHNA and SNTAGT. CDR3 length equals 15 residues. The V segment lost 4 bases and the J segment 2 bases; nucleotides outside the gene matches: 1. In the PCR, 60 Vbeta and 13 Jbeta primers were used. Assay used: immunoSEQ multiplex PCR; TCRdb lists only in-frame clones, some missing. Among tens of thousands of clones listed, around 77% were seen once. What was sequenced was PBMCs. This chain joins TRBV6-4 and TRBJ2-3, with 12 bases aligning to TRBD2. This TCR came from a woman aged 40 to 55 in good health and CMV-seropositive. CDR3 sequence (DNA): TGTGCCAGCAGTGGGACTAGCGGGGACACAGATACGCAGTATTTT. Its translation is CASSGTSGDTDTQYF.